These T cell receptor beta chains were read from a single sample in a study of shared clonotypes between healthy human individuals. TCRdb keeps only in-frame clones here, not all; method: immunoSEQ multiplex PCR. The data contain 2 million to 2.5 million clones, approximately 93% of them seen just once; the ten biggest clones take up 0.35% to 0.45%. Sequencing input: naive CD4+ T cells from PBMCs. The receptors derive from a young man in good health. Some clones in this sample may be carry-over from other donors' samples. CDR3s include the opening cysteine and the closing phenylalanine or tryptophan. A D gene is named only where the DNA matches it firmly. Clone size is given for some rows only: seen once, a few or many times, or a class if the clone is expanded.

d_gene: .
v_gene: TRBV7-9
abundance: .
j_gene: TRBJ1-1
CDR3aa: CASSSQANTEAFF
CDR3nt: TGTGCCAGCAGCTCGCAGGCAAACACTGAAGCTTTCTTT

d_gene: TRBD2
v_gene: TRBV6-6
abundance: once
j_gene: TRBJ2-7
CDR3aa: CASSYSEGGPYEQYF
CDR3nt: TGTGCCAGCAGTTACTCGGAGGGAGGGCCCTACGAGCAGTACTTC

d_gene: TRBD2
v_gene: TRBV4-1
abundance: .
j_gene: TRBJ2-1
CDR3aa: CASSQVAGVSYNEQFF
CDR3nt: TGCGCCAGCAGCCAAGTAGCGGGAGTATCATACAATGAGCAGTTCTTC

d_gene: .
v_gene: TRBV6-1
abundance: .
j_gene: TRBJ1-1
CDR3aa: CASSETRVYTEAFF
CDR3nt: TGTGCCAGCAGTGAAACTAGGGTCTATACTGAAGCTTTCTTT

d_gene: TRBD1
v_gene: TRBV28
abundance: .
j_gene: TRBJ1-1
CDR3aa: CASSWTGEAFF
CDR3nt: TGTGCCAGCAGTTGGACAGGGGAAGCTTTCTTT

d_gene: .
v_gene: TRBV18
abundance: .
j_gene: TRBJ1-5
CDR3aa: CASSPPGGGNQPQHF
CDR3nt: TGTGCCAGCTCACCACCGGGGGGGGGCAATCAGCCCCAGCATTTT

d_gene: .
v_gene: TRBV5-1
abundance: .
j_gene: TRBJ2-1
CDR3aa: CASSYGQNYNEQFF
CDR3nt: TGCGCCAGCAGCTATGGACAGAACTACAATGAGCAGTTCTTC

d_gene: TRBD1
v_gene: TRBV9
abundance: .
j_gene: TRBJ1-1
CDR3aa: CASSPHGRGQGSAFF
CDR3nt: TGTGCCAGCAGCCCCCACGGGAGGGGGCAGGGATCGGCTTTCTTT

d_gene: .
v_gene: TRBV5-1
abundance: .
j_gene: TRBJ2-5
CDR3aa: CASSLGTKETQYF
CDR3nt: TGCGCCAGCAGCTTGGGGACTAAAGAGACCCAGTACTTC

d_gene: TRBD1
v_gene: TRBV4-3
abundance: .
j_gene: TRBJ1-2
CDR3aa: CASSQNTGVLGYTF
CDR3nt: TGCGCCAGCAGCCAAAACACAGGGGTATTAGGCTACACCTTC

d_gene: TRBD1
v_gene: TRBV11-2
abundance: .
j_gene: TRBJ2-7
CDR3aa: CASSLSRGTYEQYF
CDR3nt: TGTGCCAGCAGCTTGTCCAGGGGGACGTACGAGCAGTACTTC

d_gene: TRBD2
v_gene: TRBV7-9
abundance: .
j_gene: TRBJ2-1
CDR3aa: CASSHPLGTSGLSSGEQFF
CDR3nt: TGTGCCAGCAGCCATCCGCTCGGGACTAGCGGGCTGTCAAGCGGTGAGCAGTTCTTC

d_gene: .
v_gene: TRBV2
abundance: .
j_gene: TRBJ1-5
CDR3aa: CASSESGSARNQPQHF
CDR3nt: TGTGCCAGCAGTGAAAGTGGTTCGGCTCGGAATCAGCCCCAGCATTTT

d_gene: .
v_gene: TRBV7-3
abundance: .
j_gene: TRBJ1-1
CDR3aa: CASSATKENTEAFF
CDR3nt: TGTGCCAGCAGCGCAACCAAAGAGAACACTGAAGCTTTCTTT

d_gene: .
v_gene: TRBV5-1
abundance: .
j_gene: TRBJ2-3
CDR3aa: CASSLAGAYPDTQYF
CDR3nt: TGCGCCAGCAGCTTGGCAGGGGCCTACCCAGATACGCAGTATTTT

d_gene: .
v_gene: TRBV7-2
abundance: .
j_gene: TRBJ2-3
CDR3aa: CASGTRARGTDTQYF
CDR3nt: TGTGCCAGCGGGACTCGGGCCCGGGGCACAGATACGCAGTATTTT

d_gene: .
v_gene: TRBV25-1
abundance: .
j_gene: TRBJ2-5
CDR3aa: CASSESTSLETQYF
CDR3nt: TGTGCCAGCAGTGAATCTACTAGTTTGGAGACCCAGTACTTC

d_gene: TRBD1
v_gene: TRBV5-6
abundance: few
j_gene: TRBJ2-3
CDR3aa: CASSPTGTTDTQYF
CDR3nt: TGTGCCAGCAGCCCGACAGGGACCACAGATACGCAGTATTTT

d_gene: .
v_gene: TRBV6-5
abundance: .
j_gene: TRBJ2-1
CDR3aa: CASSSGPSSYNEQFF
CDR3nt: TGTGCCAGCAGTTCGGGCCCGAGCTCCTACAATGAGCAGTTCTTC

d_gene: TRBD1
v_gene: TRBV9
abundance: once
j_gene: TRBJ2-1
CDR3aa: CASSVVSQGANNEQFF
CDR3nt: TGTGCCAGCAGCGTAGTGTCACAGGGGGCTAACAATGAGCAGTTCTTC

d_gene: .
v_gene: TRBV7-3
abundance: .
j_gene: TRBJ1-1
CDR3aa: CASSLLPGQLNTEAFF
CDR3nt: TGTGCCAGCAGCTTATTACCGGGACAATTGAACACTGAAGCTTTCTTT